A selection of T cell receptor beta chains follows, all from one sample in a study of cytomegalovirus exposure and HLA in healthy donors. Profiled with immunoSEQ multiplex PCR; TCRdb holds only in-frame clones, not every one. The data show approximately 140,000 clones, 70% to 80% seen once. The sample was PBMCs. The origin of the receptors is a young man in good health and CMV-seronegative. Both conserved end residues are part of each CDR3. Fields, in order: J gene, D gene, clone size, V gene, CDR3 protein, CDR3 DNA. A D gene is named only where the DNA matches it firmly. Clone sizes are given selectively: once, few, many, or a class where the clone is expanded.

J gene: TRBJ1-5
D gene: NA
clone size: NA
V gene: TRBV6-1
CDR3 protein: CASKEDSHYQPQHF
CDR3 DNA: TGTGCCAGCAAAGAAGACAGCCATTATCAGCCCCAGCATTTT

J gene: TRBJ1-1
D gene: NA
clone size: NA
V gene: TRBV4-1
CDR3 protein: CASSQPTGFGVNTEAFF
CDR3 DNA: TGCGCCAGCAGCCAACCCACAGGGTTTGGCGTGAACACTGAAGCTTTCTTT

J gene: TRBJ2-7
D gene: NA
clone size: NA
V gene: TRBV20-1
CDR3 protein: CSAPEDEQYF
CDR3 DNA: TGCAGTGCCCCCGAGGACGAGCAGTACTTC

J gene: TRBJ2-3
D gene: NA
clone size: NA
V gene: TRBV7-2
CDR3 protein: CASSIGLDTQYF
CDR3 DNA: TGTGCCAGCAGCATAGGACTAGATACGCAGTATTTT

J gene: TRBJ1-5
D gene: NA
clone size: few
V gene: TRBV6-1
CDR3 protein: CASSEVGHSNQPQHF
CDR3 DNA: TGTGCCAGCAGTGAAGTGGGACACAGCAATCAGCCCCAGCATTTT

J gene: TRBJ2-2
D gene: NA
clone size: NA
V gene: TRBV5-1
CDR3 protein: CAGGADTGELFF
CDR3 DNA: TGCGCTGGCGGGGCTGACACCGGGGAGCTGTTTTTT

J gene: TRBJ2-7
D gene: NA
clone size: once
V gene: TRBV7-9
CDR3 protein: CASRPQRHSYEQYF
CDR3 DNA: TGTGCCAGCAGACCCCAACGACACTCCTACGAGCAGTACTTC

J gene: TRBJ1-2
D gene: TRBD1
clone size: NA
V gene: TRBV7-9
CDR3 protein: CASSFLGGTGAYGYTF
CDR3 DNA: TGTGCCAGCAGCTTCCTAGGTGGGACAGGGGCGTATGGCTACACCTTC

J gene: TRBJ2-7
D gene: NA
clone size: NA
V gene: TRBV10-2
CDR3 protein: CASTTTVSYEQYF
CDR3 DNA: TGCGCCAGCACTACGACAGTAAGTTACGAGCAGTACTTC

J gene: TRBJ2-2
D gene: NA
clone size: once
V gene: TRBV5-1
CDR3 protein: CASSVGTGGGELFF
CDR3 DNA: TGCGCCAGCAGCGTCGGGACTGGGGGCGGGGAGCTGTTTTTT

J gene: TRBJ1-2
D gene: TRBD1
clone size: few
V gene: TRBV6-4
CDR3 protein: CASSRDRDVYGYTF
CDR3 DNA: TGTGCCAGCAGCCGGGACAGGGACGTCTATGGCTACACCTTC

J gene: TRBJ1-1
D gene: TRBD1
clone size: few
V gene: TRBV29-1
CDR3 protein: CSGRTGVMNTEAFF
CDR3 DNA: TGCAGCGGCCGGACAGGGGTCATGAACACTGAAGCTTTCTTT

J gene: TRBJ1-2
D gene: TRBD1
clone size: NA
V gene: TRBV5-1
CDR3 protein: CASSLDRGQGGYTF
CDR3 DNA: TGCGCCAGCAGCTTGGACAGGGGGCAAGGTGGCTACACCTTC

J gene: TRBJ2-7
D gene: NA
clone size: NA
V gene: TRBV30
CDR3 protein: CAWRTGIEQYF
CDR3 DNA: TGTGCCTGGAGAACAGGGATCGAGCAGTACTTC

J gene: TRBJ2-5
D gene: NA
clone size: NA
V gene: TRBV2
CDR3 protein: CASKYAGGDQYF
CDR3 DNA: TGTGCCAGCAAATACGCCGGAGGAGACCAGTACTTC

J gene: TRBJ2-7
D gene: TRBD2
clone size: few
V gene: TRBV10-2
CDR3 protein: CASSESASGVAYEQYF
CDR3 DNA: TGCGCCAGCAGTGAGTCCGCTAGCGGGGTAGCTTACGAGCAGTACTTC

J gene: TRBJ2-1
D gene: NA
clone size: NA
V gene: TRBV27
CDR3 protein: CASSPLLGGNNNEQFF
CDR3 DNA: TGTGCCAGCAGTCCCCTCCTCGGGGGAAATAACAATGAGCAGTTCTTC

J gene: TRBJ2-7
D gene: TRBD2
clone size: NA
V gene: TRBV11-3
CDR3 protein: CASSLTRAGVHEQYF
CDR3 DNA: TGTGCCAGCAGCTTAACAAGGGCGGGAGTTCACGAGCAGTACTTC

J gene: TRBJ2-7
D gene: NA
clone size: NA
V gene: TRBV6-5
CDR3 protein: CASSYSQTTYEQYF
CDR3 DNA: TGTGCCAGCAGTTACTCACAGACAACCTACGAGCAGTACTTC

J gene: TRBJ2-1
D gene: TRBD2
clone size: NA
V gene: TRBV27
CDR3 protein: CASGNGRTSSYNEQFF
CDR3 DNA: TGTGCCAGCGGGAACGGACGGACTAGCTCCTACAATGAGCAGTTCTTC

J gene: TRBJ2-3
D gene: TRBD2
clone size: NA
V gene: TRBV2
CDR3 protein: CAGTRLAGSTDTQYF
CDR3 DNA: TGTGCCGGGACTCGACTAGCGGGGAGCACAGATACGCAGTATTTT

J gene: TRBJ2-2
D gene: TRBD1
clone size: NA
V gene: TRBV5-1
CDR3 protein: CASSQDRTGGGGELFF
CDR3 DNA: TGCGCCAGCAGCCAGGACCGAACAGGGGGCGGCGGGGAGCTGTTTTTT

J gene: TRBJ2-3
D gene: TRBD2
clone size: NA
V gene: TRBV18
CDR3 protein: CASSPRRRGGRADTQYF
CDR3 DNA: TGTGCCAGCTCCCCGAGACGGCGGGGGGGCCGTGCAGATACGCAGTATTTT

J gene: TRBJ2-7
D gene: TRBD1
clone size: NA
V gene: TRBV19
CDR3 protein: CASSGRGQGASYEQYF
CDR3 DNA: TGTGCCAGTAGTGGCCGGGGACAGGGGGCCTCCTACGAGCAGTACTTC

J gene: TRBJ1-5
D gene: TRBD1
clone size: NA
V gene: TRBV5-4
CDR3 protein: CASSSDDREDQPQHF
CDR3 DNA: TGTGCCAGCAGCTCAGACGACAGGGAGGATCAGCCCCAGCATTTT

J gene: TRBJ1-2
D gene: NA
clone size: NA
V gene: TRBV27
CDR3 protein: CASSYGGAVSGYTF
CDR3 DNA: TGTGCCAGCAGTTATGGGGGCGCGGTCAGCGGCTACACCTTC

J gene: TRBJ1-2
D gene: NA
clone size: NA
V gene: TRBV19
CDR3 protein: CASSRQGMVDGYTF
CDR3 DNA: TGTGCCAGTAGTAGGCAGGGAATGGTTGATGGCTACACCTTC

J gene: TRBJ1-1
D gene: NA
clone size: NA
V gene: TRBV4-2
CDR3 protein: CATGLGDLNTEAFF
CDR3 DNA: TGTGCCACGGGGCTGGGGGACTTGAACACTGAAGCTTTCTTT

J gene: TRBJ2-2
D gene: NA
clone size: NA
V gene: TRBV9
CDR3 protein: CASSVEIVRAGSGELFF
CDR3 DNA: TGTGCCAGCAGCGTAGAAATCGTCAGGGCGGGGTCCGGGGAGCTGTTTTTT

J gene: TRBJ1-5
D gene: TRBD1
clone size: NA
V gene: TRBV7-9
CDR3 protein: CASSTIRDRDYQPQHF
CDR3 DNA: TGTGCCAGCAGCACAATCCGGGACAGGGATTATCAGCCCCAGCATTTT

J gene: TRBJ1-6
D gene: TRBD1
clone size: NA
V gene: TRBV10-3
CDR3 protein: CATATTGQHNSPLHF
CDR3 DNA: TGTGCCACAGCCACTACGGGACAGCATAATTCACCCCTCCACTTT